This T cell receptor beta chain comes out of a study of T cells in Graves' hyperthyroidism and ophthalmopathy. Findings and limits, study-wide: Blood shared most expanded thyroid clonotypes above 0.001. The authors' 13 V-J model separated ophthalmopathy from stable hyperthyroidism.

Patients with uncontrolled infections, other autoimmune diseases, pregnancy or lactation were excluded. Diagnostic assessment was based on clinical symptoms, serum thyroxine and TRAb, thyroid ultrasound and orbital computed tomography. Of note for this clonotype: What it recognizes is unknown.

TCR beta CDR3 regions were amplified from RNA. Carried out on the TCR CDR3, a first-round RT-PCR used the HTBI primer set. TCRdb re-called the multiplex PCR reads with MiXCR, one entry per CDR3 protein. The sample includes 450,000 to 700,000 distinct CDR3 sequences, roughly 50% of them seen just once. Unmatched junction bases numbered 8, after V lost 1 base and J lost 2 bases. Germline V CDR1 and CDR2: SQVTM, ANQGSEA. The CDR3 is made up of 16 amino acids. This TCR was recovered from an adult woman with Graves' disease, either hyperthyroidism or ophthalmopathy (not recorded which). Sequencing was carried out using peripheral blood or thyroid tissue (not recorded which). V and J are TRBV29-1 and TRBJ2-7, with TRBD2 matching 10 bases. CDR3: CSVEGRTSGGAYEQYF. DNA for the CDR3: TGCAGCGTTGAAGGAAGGACTAGCGGAGGAGCCTACGAGCAGTACTTC.